The source of this TCR beta chain is a study of regulatory T cells in long-lasting Graves disease. The time point here: persistent/refractory GD, antithyroid drugs over 5 years with positive TRAb. Making the TCR library involved RNA that had been extracted from PBMCs. As a group, patients came from one endocrinology department in Xi'an, China. Roughly 9.8 milliliters of peripheral blood went into EDTA tubes. The TCR beta library used iRepertoire HTBI primers with Arm-PCR amplification of CDR3. TCRdb independently ran MiXCR on the multiplex PCR reads; one entry per CDR3 protein. The table lists some 280,000 distinct CDR3 sequences, around 21% of them singletons. This clonotype showed up many times. This specimen was peripheral blood mononuclear cells (PBMCs), taken when the disease was refractory, from a patient treated with antithyroid drugs. This TCR derives from a female donor with Graves disease.

CDR3 sequence (DNA): TGTGCCAGCAGTGCGGCAGGGATATTCGGCGAGCAGTACTTC. Its translation is CASSAAGIFGEQYF. The chain uses TRBV6-1 and TRBJ2-7, with D maybe TRBD1 (5 bases). Germline values: CDR1 MNHNS, CDR2 SASEGT. The ends were cut back, 4 bases at V and 6 bases at J, with 16 bases in the middle. This CDR3 is built from 14 residues.